The next 32 T cell receptor beta chains were all read from a single sample in a study of cytomegalovirus exposure and HLA in healthy donors (dated by TCRdb to about 2017). Receptors were amplified or captured by the immunoSEQ multiplex PCR assay. The multiplex PCR relied on a mix of 60 forward primers for TCR Vbeta segments and 13 reverse primers for TCR Jbeta segments. The immuneACCESS repertoire file appears here via TCRdb, limited to in-frame rearrangements. These files lack a portion of the clones; in checked studies, under half of the deficit traces to unresolved V genes, and the cause of the others is not known. The sample table contains 65,000 to 75,000 clones; only one count was recorded for about 74% of them. The leading ten clones occupy 8.5% to 14% of the sample. Sample: PBMCs. Receptors originate from an older woman in good health and CMV-seropositive.

The chain carries TRBV7-8 and TRBJ1-1; 8 bases line up with TRBD1. Trimming removed 5 bases from V and 4 bases from J; junction bases left unmatched: 6. Germline CDR1 and CDR2: SGHVS and FQNEAQ. This CDR3 contains 14 residues. CDR3 in amino acids: CASSPQGAGTEAFF. As DNA, the CDR3 is TGTGCCAGCAGCCCGCAGGGGGCCGGCACTGAAGCTTTCTTT.

To note about this clone: One junction end disagrees with the germline gene, perhaps due to a read error. This rearrangement joins TRBV6-5 to TRBJ1-1, with D possibly being TRBD1 (5 bases). This CDR3 is 13 amino acids long. CDR1 and CDR2 from the germline V gene are MNHEY and SVGAGI. This CDR3 is CASCEIMDTEAFF. CDR3 bases: TGTGCCAGCTGCGAAATAATGGACACCGAAGCTTTCTTT.

The V call is TRBV6-1, the J call TRBJ1-1; tentative D call: TRBD1 (5 bases). Germline loops: CDR1 MNHNS, CDR2 SASEGT. CDR3 length: 14 amino acids. V was trimmed by 6 bases and J by 5 bases, leaving 16 bases between them. The chain's CDR3 is CASRIGRGRTEAFF. CDR3 nucleotide sequence: TGTGCCAGCAGGATAGGCCGGGGGAGAACTGAAGCTTTCTTT.

The rearrangement joins TRBV9 to TRBJ2-2, with 10 positions matching TRBD1. Germline lookup yields CDR1 SGDLS and CDR2 YYNGEE. Trimming cost V 4 bases and J 7 bases; bases outside gene matches: 13. The CDR3 is 17 amino acids. CDR3 region: CASSTWGDRGSVGELFF. The DNA of the CDR3 is TGTGCCAGCAGCACCTGGGGGGACAGGGGTTCCGTCGGGGAGCTGTTTTTT.

The chain couples TRBV27 to TRBJ2-1; 8 nucleotides align to TRBD1. The CDR3 runs to 16 residues. V lost 0 bases to trimming and J lost 7 bases; unmatched junction nucleotides: 8. Looked up from germline, CDR1 is MNHEY and CDR2 is SMNVEV (reference sequence). As DNA, the CDR3 is TGTGCCAGCAGTTTATCGGGCAGGGGGCGAGGGAATGAGCAGTTCTTC. It is translated as CASSLSGRGRGNEQFF.

The CDR3 nucleotides read TGTGCCAGCAGTGTCCAGGGGGCCAACACTGAAGCTTTCTTT. Amino acids: CASSVQGANTEAFF. The chain recombines TRBV25-1 with TRBJ1-1, with TRBD1 matching over 8 bases. J lost 2 bases, V lost 4 bases, and 3 bases had no gene match. Germline-derived CDR1 and CDR2 are MGHDK and SYGVNS. CDR3 size: 14 residues.

This clone was seen a single time. CDR3 sequence reads: CASSLLSGGSGANVLTF. The DNA of the CDR3 is TGCGCCAGCAGCTTACTTTCAGGGGGCTCTGGGGCCAACGTCCTGACTTTC. This chain joins TRBV5-1 and TRBJ2-6, with TRBD1 identical over 7 bases. The CDR3 loop spans 17 amino acids. Losses at the gene ends were 2 bases for V and 0 bases for J; bases not matched to a gene: 5. CDR1 SGHRS and CDR2 YFSETQ come from the germline V gene. The full variable domain, rest sourced from reference TRBV5-1 and TRBJ2-6, is KAGVTQTPRYLIKTRGQQVTLSCSPISGHRSVSWYQQTPGQGLQFLFEYFSETQRNKGNFPGRFSGRQFSNSRSEMNVSTLELGDSALYLCASSLLSGGSGANVLTFGAGSRLTVL.

J is TRBJ1-1 and V is TRBV25-1; tentatively, D is TRBD1 (5 bases). CDR1 is MGHDK, CDR2 SYGVNS, per germline. With 1 base removed from V and 6 bases from J, the gap between germline ends came to 15 bases. CDR3 length: 15 residues. The CDR3 DNA sequence: TGTGCCAGCAGTGAATCCTACCCCAGGGAGGCTGAAGCTTTCTTT. Amino acid sequence: CASSESYPREAEAFF.

The chain is built from TRBV12-5 and TRBJ2-7; 11 bases are shared with TRBD2. From germline, CDR1 is LGHNT and CDR2 FRNRAP. The CDR3 sequence is 16 residues long. J was trimmed by 5 bases and V by 3 bases; bases with no gene match: 9. In DNA, the CDR3 is TGTGCTAGTGGTTTCCCTTTTAGCGGGGGGGCGCACGAGCAGTACTTC. The encoded protein is CASGFPFSGGAHEQYF.

This chain uses TRBV30 with TRBJ1-6; 7 bases are shared with TRBD1. V shed 6 bases and J 4 bases; nucleotides not matched to a gene: 3. This CDR3 has 13 residues. The germline CDR1 and CDR2 sequences are GTSNPN and SVGIG (reference sequence). The CDR3: CACTGQYNSPLHF. The CDR3 DNA sequence: TGTGCCTGTACGGGACAGTATAATTCACCCCTCCACTTT.

V gene TRBV28 combines with J gene TRBJ2-2; 7 bases align to TRBD2. The CDR3 is 15 amino acids. V shed 7 bases and J 2 bases; nucleotides not matched to a gene: 7. The V gene's germline CDR1 is MDHEN and CDR2 SYDVKM. The CDR3: CASKTGTTNTGELFF. The CDR3 DNA reads as TGTGCCAGCAAGACCGGGACTACCAACACCGGGGAGCTGTTTTTT.

The rearrangement uses TRBV5-4 and TRBJ1-4, with D possibly matching TRBD1 (6 bases). In germline, CDR1 is SGHNT, CDR2 YYREEE (reference sequence). The CDR3 spans 13 residues. Deletions cut 3 bases from V and 8 bases from J, with 11 bases between. The CDR3 loop reads CASSSGQREKLFF. As DNA, the CDR3 is TGTGCCAGCAGCTCCGGACAGCGAGAAAAACTGTTTTTT. Complete variable domain (other parts from reference TRBV5-4 and TRBJ1-4): ETGVTQSPTHLIKTRGQQVTLRCSSQSGHNTVSWYQQALGQGPQFIFQYYREEENGRGNFPPRFSGLQFPNYSSELNVNALELDDSALYLCASSSGQREKLFFGSGTQLSVL.

This clone occurred once. This chain links TRBV5-1 with TRBJ2-2, with 7 bases identical to TRBD1. The CDR3 has 17 residues. Germline values: CDR1 SGHRS, CDR2 YFSETQ. With 0 bases clipped from V and 2 bases from J, the junction kept 7 bases outside the gene matches. CDR3 residues: CASSLAGQEPNTGELFF. The CDR3, as DNA: TGCGCCAGCAGCTTGGCTGGACAGGAGCCCAACACCGGGGAGCTGTTTTTT.

V usage is TRBV29-1 and J usage is TRBJ2-3, with 7 bases aligning to TRBD2. Unmatched junction bases numbered 6, after V lost 6 bases and J lost 0 bases. Germline CDR1 is SQVTM and CDR2 is ANQGSEA. CDR3 length: 14 residues. CDR3 DNA: TGCAGCGTCTCGCCTAGCGGTAGCACAGATACGCAGTATTTT. Translation: CSVSPSGSTDTQYF.

J is TRBJ2-2 and V is TRBV7-9, with D unresolved. This CDR3 region has 11 residues. Germline V CDR1 and CDR2: SEHNR, FQNEAQ (reference sequence). V lost 7 bases and J lost 6, with 6 bases in between. The CDR3 region is CASTLAGELFF. The CDR3, as DNA: TGTGCCAGCACCCTTGCCGGGGAGCTGTTTTTT.

The J gene is TRBJ2-2, the V gene TRBV5-1; TRBD1 matches 7 bases. V shed 1 base and J 5 bases; nucleotides not matched to a gene: 5. The CDR3 runs 15 residues. Germline CDR1 and CDR2: SGHRS and YFSETQ. The CDR3 nucleotides are TGCGCCAGCAGCTTGTGGGGCAGGGGGACCGGGGAGCTGTTTTTT. Amino acids: CASSLWGRGTGELFF.

The chain recombines TRBV11-2 with TRBJ2-5; 9 bases are a match to TRBD2. J gave up 2 bases and V 5 bases, and 9 bases lay outside the gene matches. CDR1 and CDR2 (germline): SGHAT, FQNNGV. The CDR3 consists of 16 residues. CDR3: CASSRSSGGGQETQYF. The CDR3 coding sequence is TGTGCCAGCAGCCGGAGTAGCGGGGGTGGGCAAGAGACCCAGTACTTC.

This clone was counted between two and nine times. The rearrangement uses TRBV5-1 and TRBJ2-3; D perhaps matches TRBD2 (5 bases). Trimming removed 4 bases at V and 2 bases at J, with 11 bases between. The CDR3 length is 14 residues. Germline lookup yields CDR1 SGHRS and CDR2 YFSETQ. The CDR3 here is CASSDAGITDTQYF. The DNA for the CDR3 is TGCGCCAGCAGCGATGCCGGGATCACAGATACGCAGTATTTT.

The gene calls are TRBV7-3 and TRBJ2-1, with 9 bases that match TRBD2. The V gene end was trimmed by 5 bases and the J gene end by 3 bases; junction bases not matched to a gene: 14. The CDR3 length is 18 residues. Germline V CDR1 and CDR2: SGHTA, FQGTGA. CDR3 nucleotides: TGTGCCAGCAGCACCTCGCGAGGAGCGGGGGGCGTCTACAATGAGCAGTTCTTC. Amino acid sequence: CASSTSRGAGGVYNEQFF.

J is TRBJ1-5 and V is TRBV19, with D possibly matching TRBD1 (6 bases). V was pared by 4 bases and J by 4 bases, with 11 bases between. The germline CDR1 and CDR2 sequences are LNHDA and SQIVND (reference sequence). This CDR3 has 14 amino acids. Here the CDR3 DNA reads TGTGCCAGTAGTAAGTTCCAGGGGAATCAGCCCCAGCATTTT. Translation gives CASSKFQGNQPQHF.

The chain is built from TRBV4-2 and TRBJ1-4; perhaps TRBD1 as D (5 bases). The germline gives CDR1 LGHNA, CDR2 YNFKEQ. The CDR3 is 16 residues long. V lost 0 bases to trimming and J lost 0 bases, with 8 bases between them. This CDR3 is CASSQDAGATNEKLFF. The CDR3 nucleotides are TGTGCCAGCAGCCAAGATGCGGGGGCAACTAATGAAAAACTGTTTTTT.

V is TRBV30 and J is TRBJ2-1, with D hard to call. The V gene lost 5 bases and the J gene lost 12 bases, with 14 bases spanning the gap. The length of the CDR3 is 11 residues. Germline-derived CDR1 and CDR2 are GTSNPN and SVGIG (reference sequence). The CDR3 DNA sequence: TGTGCCTGGGGTGGGCTCAGTGGGCAGTTCTTC. Translating it yields CAWGGLSGQFF.

This clone was seen only once. V is TRBV27 and J is TRBJ2-1; the match to TRBD1 covers 9 bases. Germline CDR1 MNHEY, CDR2 SMNVEV (reference sequence). This CDR3 is built from 14 residues. J was trimmed by 7 bases and V by 6 bases; bases with no gene match: 7. Here the CDR3 reads CASSDRGRRNEQFF. The CDR3 region has the DNA TGTGCCAGCAGCGACAGGGGGAGGAGGAATGAGCAGTTCTTC.

V is TRBV29-1 and J is TRBJ1-1; 9 positions agree with TRBD1. The CDR3 consists of 15 residues. After removal of 7 bases from V and 5 bases from J, the junction contained 14 bases not matched to a gene. Germline CDR1 is SQVTM and CDR2 is ANQGSEA. CDR3 residues: CSANLLDRGRTEAFF. The CDR3 DNA is TGCAGCGCCAACCTTTTGGACAGGGGTAGGACTGAAGCTTTCTTT. The full variable domain, completed using reference TRBV29-1 and TRBJ1-1, is SAVISQKPSRDICQRGTSLTIQCQVDSQVTMMFWYRQQPGQSLTLIATANQGSEATYESGFVIDKFPISRPNLTFSTLTVSNMSPEDSSIYLCSANLLDRGRTEAFFGQGTRLTVV.

This clone was picked up a small number of times. The rearrangement links TRBV25-1 to TRBJ1-2; a weak D match, TRBD1 (5 bases). The germline V and J ends were trimmed by 6 bases and 2 bases, with 7 bases remaining between them. The germline V gene has CDR1 MGHDK and CDR2 SYGVNS. CDR3 length equals 12 residues. The CDR3 loop is CASSRQNYGYTF. CDR3 coding DNA: TGTGCCAGCAGCCGACAGAACTATGGCTACACCTTC.

The rearrangement uses TRBV5-6 and TRBJ2-7; D is undetermined. CDR1 SGHDT and CDR2 YYEEEE come from the germline V gene. Trimming took 0 bases from V and 4 from J, leaving 5 bases between them. The CDR3 totals 12 residues. The CDR3 is CASSLGRYEQYF. In nucleotides, the CDR3 is TGTGCCAGCAGCTTGGGCAGATACGAGCAGTACTTC.

The V call is TRBV27, the J call TRBJ2-3; possible D gene TRBD1, 6 bases. Germline V gene lookup returns CDR1 MNHEY and CDR2 SMNVEV (reference sequence). Trimming took off 3 bases at V and 0 bases at J, with 13 bases between the two ends. There are 16 residues in the CDR3. In DNA form, the CDR3 reads TGTGCCAGCAGTTTTTTCGGGACAACTAGCACAGATACGCAGTATTTT. Residues: CASSFFGTTSTDTQYF.

This chain uses TRBV19 with TRBJ1-1; TRBD1 aligns across 7 bases. Germline loops: CDR1 LNHDA, CDR2 SQIVND (reference sequence). CDR3 length equals 16 residues. V shed 5 bases, J shed 7 bases, and the junction held 16 bases outside the gene matches. In nucleotides, the CDR3 is TGTGCCAGTAGTTCCTCGACAGGGCGGATTTCCATTGAAGCTTTCTTT. It translates to CASSSSTGRISIEAFF. The entire variable domain, with the rest obtained from reference TRBV19 and TRBJ1-1, is as follows: DGGITQSPKYLFRKEGQNVTLSCEQNLNHDAMYWYRQDPGQGLRLIYYSQIVNDFQKGDIAEGYSVSREKKESFPLTVTSAQKNPTAFYLCASSSSTGRISIEAFFGQGTRLTVV.

This clone was seen a handful of times. The chain has TRBV28 and TRBJ1-3; D is possibly TRBD1 (6 bases). This CDR3 spans 14 amino acids. CDR1 and CDR2 from the germline V gene are MDHEN and SYDVKM. The V end lost 6 bases, the J end lost 5 bases, and 14 bases lay between the germline ends. The CDR3 loop is CASSTGQLRNTIYF. The CDR3 region has the DNA TGTGCCAGCAGCACGGGACAATTAAGAAACACCATATATTTT.

The CDR3 DNA sequence: TGTGCCAGCAGCTGGAAGGGACAGGATCACGAGCAGTACTTC. Amino acids: CASSWKGQDHEQYF. The gene calls are TRBV5-4 and TRBJ2-7; 8 nucleotides line up with TRBD1. The junction had 7 bases not matched to a gene; V was cut back by 3 bases and J by 5 bases. Germline values: CDR1 SGHNT, CDR2 YYREEE (reference sequence). The CDR3 is made up of 14 amino acids.

For the CDR3, the DNA is TGTGCCTGGAGTGTAGGGGTTAACTATGGCTACACCTTC. As protein: CAWSVGVNYGYTF. The gene calls are TRBV30 and TRBJ1-2; TRBD1 might be the D (5 bases). The CDR3 totals 13 residues. Trimming took off 0 bases at V and 1 base at J, with 6 bases between the two ends. Looked up from germline, CDR1 is GTSNPN and CDR2 is SVGIG (reference sequence).

This clone was counted only a few times. This chain uses TRBV9 with TRBJ1-5; a possible D gene is TRBD1 (5 bases). Trimming shortened V by 4 bases and J by 6 bases, and 14 bases separated the two germline ends. Germline V CDR1 and CDR2: SGDLS, YYNGEE. This CDR3 comprises 14 residues. The CDR3 sequence is CASSRVGGAQPQHF. The CDR3 nucleotides read TGTGCCAGCAGCCGGGTGGGGGGTGCTCAGCCCCAGCATTTT.